The present T cell receptor beta chain was sequenced within a study of blood T cells in healthy people across ages. General study points: PBMCs left unsorted prevented a conclusive naive versus antigen-experienced comparison.

This clonotype has more than one count but fewer than ten. The antigen is unknown. At one end the junction does not follow the germline gene, possibly because of a read error. This CDR3 has 14 residues. From germline, CDR1 is SGHAT and CDR2 FQNNGV. Then a second PCR, running about 6 to 12 cycles, was carried out with a sample-barcoded 5' primer and a J-beta primer mix. CDR3-containing paired-end reads numbering at least 3 million came from each sample. TCRdb processed the 5' RACE reads anew with MiXCR; each CDR3 protein has one entry. The data hold 1.5 million to 2 million distinct CDR3 sequences, with almost 35% observed a single time.

The sample was blood. The sequence was collected from a woman in her twenties or thirties in good health. J is TRBJ2-5 and V is TRBV11-2, with a weak D call TRBD1 (6 bases). The CDR3 reads CVSSLGGLLWTQYF. In DNA form, the CDR3 reads TGTGTCAGCAGCTTAGGGGGTCTCCTTTGGACCCAGTACTTC.